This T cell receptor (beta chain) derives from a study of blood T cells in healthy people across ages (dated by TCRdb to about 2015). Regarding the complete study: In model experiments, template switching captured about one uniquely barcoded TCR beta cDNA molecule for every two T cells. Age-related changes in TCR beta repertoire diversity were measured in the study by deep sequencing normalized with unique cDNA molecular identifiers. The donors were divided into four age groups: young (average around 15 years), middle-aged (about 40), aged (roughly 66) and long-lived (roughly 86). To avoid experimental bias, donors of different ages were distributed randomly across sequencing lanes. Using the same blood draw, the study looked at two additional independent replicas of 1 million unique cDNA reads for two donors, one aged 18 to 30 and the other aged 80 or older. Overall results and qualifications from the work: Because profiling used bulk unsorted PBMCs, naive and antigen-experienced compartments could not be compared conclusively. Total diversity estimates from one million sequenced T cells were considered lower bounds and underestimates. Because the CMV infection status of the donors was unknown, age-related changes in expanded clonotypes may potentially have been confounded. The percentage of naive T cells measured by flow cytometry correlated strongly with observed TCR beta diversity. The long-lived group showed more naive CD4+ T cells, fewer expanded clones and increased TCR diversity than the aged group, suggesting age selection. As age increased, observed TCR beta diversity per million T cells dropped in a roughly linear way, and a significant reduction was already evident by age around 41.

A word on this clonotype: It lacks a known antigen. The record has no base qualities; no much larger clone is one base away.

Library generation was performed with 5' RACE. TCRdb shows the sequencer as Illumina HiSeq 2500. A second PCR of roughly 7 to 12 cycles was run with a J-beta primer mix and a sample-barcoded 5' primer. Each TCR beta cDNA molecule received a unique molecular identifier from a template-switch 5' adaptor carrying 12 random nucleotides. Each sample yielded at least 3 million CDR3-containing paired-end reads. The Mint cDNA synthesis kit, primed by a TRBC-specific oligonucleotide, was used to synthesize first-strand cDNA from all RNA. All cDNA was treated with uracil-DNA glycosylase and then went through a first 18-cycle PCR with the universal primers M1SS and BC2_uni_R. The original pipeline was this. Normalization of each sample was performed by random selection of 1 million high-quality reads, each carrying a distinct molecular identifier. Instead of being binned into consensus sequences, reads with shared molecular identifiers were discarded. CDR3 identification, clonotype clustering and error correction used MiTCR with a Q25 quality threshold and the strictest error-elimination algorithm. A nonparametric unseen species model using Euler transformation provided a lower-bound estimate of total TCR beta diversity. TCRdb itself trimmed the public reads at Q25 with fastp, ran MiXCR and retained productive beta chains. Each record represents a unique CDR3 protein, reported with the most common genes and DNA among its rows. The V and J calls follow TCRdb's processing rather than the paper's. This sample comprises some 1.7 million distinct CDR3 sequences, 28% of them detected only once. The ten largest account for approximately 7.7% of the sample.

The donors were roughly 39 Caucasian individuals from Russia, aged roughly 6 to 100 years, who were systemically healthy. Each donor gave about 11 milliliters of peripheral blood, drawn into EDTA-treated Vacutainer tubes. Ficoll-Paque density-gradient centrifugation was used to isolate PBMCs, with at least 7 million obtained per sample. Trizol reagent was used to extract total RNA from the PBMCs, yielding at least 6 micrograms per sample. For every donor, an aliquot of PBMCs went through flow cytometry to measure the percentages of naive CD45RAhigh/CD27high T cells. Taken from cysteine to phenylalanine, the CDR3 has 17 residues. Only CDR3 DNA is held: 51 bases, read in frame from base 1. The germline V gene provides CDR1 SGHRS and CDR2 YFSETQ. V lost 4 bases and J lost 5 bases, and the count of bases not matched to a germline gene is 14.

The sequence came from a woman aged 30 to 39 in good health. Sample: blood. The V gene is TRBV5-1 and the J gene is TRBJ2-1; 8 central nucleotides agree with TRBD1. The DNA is TGCGCCAGCAGCCTGGTAAGGGACAGGTCAGGGGACAATGAGCAGTTCTTC. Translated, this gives CASSLVRDRSGDNEQFF.